This T cell receptor (beta chain) was sequenced for a study of T cell responses to AZD1222 COVID-19 vaccine. Study summary: Second-dose recipients at about 4 or about 12 weeks were treated as one pooled group.

Study findings and constraints: A mostly white British donor set with more females was recruited, and clonal diversity was possibly underestimated.

TCRdb's table, derived via immunoSEQ multiplex PCR, lists solely in-frame clones and lacks some. The table has around 140,000 clones, roughly 90% seen once. For this clone: Antigen specificity is unknown.

The sequencing used peripheral blood, collected on day 0 of AZD1222 vaccination. The clonotype originates from an adult in good health.

The chain's CDR3 is CASSLSGDTQYF. CDR3 DNA: TGTGCCAGCAGTTTAAGTGGGGATACGCAGTATTTT. V usage is TRBV6-6 and J usage is TRBJ2-3, with D unclear. This CDR3 comprises 12 residues. CDR1 is MNHNY and CDR2 is SVGAGI in the germline V gene (reference sequence). The ends were cut back, 4 bases at V and 6 bases at J, with 8 bases in the middle.